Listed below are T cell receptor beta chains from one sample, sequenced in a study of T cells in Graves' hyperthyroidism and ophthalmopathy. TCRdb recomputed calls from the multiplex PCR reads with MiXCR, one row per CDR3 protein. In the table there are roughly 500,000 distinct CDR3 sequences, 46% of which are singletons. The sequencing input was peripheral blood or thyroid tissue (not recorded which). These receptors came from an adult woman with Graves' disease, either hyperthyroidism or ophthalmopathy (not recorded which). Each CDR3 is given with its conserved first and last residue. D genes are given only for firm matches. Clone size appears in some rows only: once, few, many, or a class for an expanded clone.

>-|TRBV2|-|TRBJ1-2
CASSDGRGNYGYTF
TGTGCCAGCAGTGATGGGAGGGGCAACTATGGCTACACCTTC
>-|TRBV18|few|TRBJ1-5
CASSPVPGLNQPQHF
TGTGCCAGCTCACCGGTTCCGGGGCTCAATCAGCCCCAGCATTTT
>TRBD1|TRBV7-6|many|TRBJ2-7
CASAGGDYEQYF
TGTGCCAGCGCAGGGGGCGATTACGAGCAGTACTTC
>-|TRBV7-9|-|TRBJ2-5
CASTASQETQYF
TGTGCCAGCACCGCGTCTCAAGAGACCCAGTACTTC
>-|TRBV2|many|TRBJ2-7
CASKAGYTYEQYF
TGTGCCAGCAAGGCAGGTTACACCTACGAGCAGTACTTC
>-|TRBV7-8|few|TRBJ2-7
CASSKISGYEQYF
TGTGCCAGCAGCAAGATCTCGGGGTACGAGCAGTACTTC
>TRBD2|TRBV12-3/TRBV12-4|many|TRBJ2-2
CASSLTLAGVMAGELFF
TGTGCCAGCAGTTTAACACTAGCGGGAGTTATGGCCGGGGAGCTGTTTTTT
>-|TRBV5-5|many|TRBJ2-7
CASSLERWQGSYEQYF
TGTGCCAGCAGCTTGGAGAGGTGGCAGGGCTCCTACGAGCAGTACTTC
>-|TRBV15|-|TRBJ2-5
CATSRDTSFRVPGEETQYF
TGTGCCACCAGCAGAGATACTTCATTCCGAGTCCCCGGGGAAGAGACCCAGTACTTC
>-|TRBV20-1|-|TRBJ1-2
CSARQANNYGYTF
TGCAGTGCTAGACAGGCCAACAACTATGGCTACACCTTC
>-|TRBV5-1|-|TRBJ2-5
CASSYTSRETQYF
TGCGCCAGCAGTTATACTAGCCGGGAGACCCAGTACTTC
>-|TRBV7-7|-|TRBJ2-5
CASSLFASVGTQYF
TGTGCCAGCAGCCTCTTCGCTAGCGTGGGGACCCAGTACTTC
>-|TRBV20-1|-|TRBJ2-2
CSATGLRNTGELFF
TGCAGTGCTACAGGGCTGAGGAACACCGGGGAGCTGTTTTTT
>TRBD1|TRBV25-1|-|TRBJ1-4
CASRGDRLNEKLFF
TGTGCCAGCAGAGGGGACAGGCTTAATGAAAAACTGTTTTTT
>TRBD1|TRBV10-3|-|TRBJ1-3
CAVRTGGADTIYF
TGTGCCGTCAGGACAGGGGGCGCGGACACCATATATTTT
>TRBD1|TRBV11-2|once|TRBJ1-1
CASSLSRGRVTEAFF
TGTGCCAGCAGCTTATCCAGGGGGCGCGTAACTGAAGCTTTCTTT
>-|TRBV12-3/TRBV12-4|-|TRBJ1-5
CASNPRTARGGNQPQHF
TGTGCCAGCAACCCAAGGACAGCCCGTGGCGGCAATCAGCCCCAGCATTTT
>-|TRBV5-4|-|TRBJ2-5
CASSPVGTQYF
TGTGCCAGCAGCCCCGTCGGGACCCAGTACTTC
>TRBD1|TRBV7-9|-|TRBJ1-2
CASSSFAGQRHYGYTF
TGTGCCAGCAGCTCCTTCGCGGGACAGAGGCACTATGGCTACACCTTC
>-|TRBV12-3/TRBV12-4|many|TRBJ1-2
CASRATSGRMDGYTF
TGTGCCAGCAGAGCCACCTCAGGGCGGATGGATGGCTACACCTTC
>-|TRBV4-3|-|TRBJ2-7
CASSLLRAGEQYF
TGCGCCAGCAGCCTATTACGTGCCGGCGAGCAGTACTTC
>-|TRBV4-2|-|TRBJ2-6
CASSQGGGSRSGANVLTF
TGTGCCAGCAGCCAAGGGGGGGGCTCACGCTCTGGGGCCAACGTCCTGACTTTC
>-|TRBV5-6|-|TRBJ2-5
CASTHQLGETQYF
TGTGCCAGCACCCATCAACTAGGGGAGACCCAGTACTTC
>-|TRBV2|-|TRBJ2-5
CASTLTFREAEEETQYF
TGTGCCAGCACCCTGACTTTCAGGGAGGCTGAGGAAGAGACCCAGTACTTC
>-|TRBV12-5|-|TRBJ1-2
CASKGNGYTF
TGTGCTAGCAAAGGGAATGGCTACACCTTC
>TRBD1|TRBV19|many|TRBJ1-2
CASIGDREDYGYTF
TGTGCCAGTATTGGGGACAGGGAGGACTATGGCTACACCTTC
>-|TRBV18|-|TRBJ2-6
CATSSVPGANVLTF
TGTGCCACCAGCTCTGTCCCTGGGGCCAACGTCCTGACTTTC
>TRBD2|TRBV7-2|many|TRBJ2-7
CASSGTSGTEQYF
TGTGCCAGCAGCGGGACTAGCGGGACGGAGCAGTACTTC
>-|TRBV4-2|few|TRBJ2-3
CASSQEKQITDTQYF
TGTGCCAGCAGCCAAGAGAAGCAGATCACAGATACGCAGTATTTT
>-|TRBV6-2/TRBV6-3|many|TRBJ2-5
CASRTTGTGTQYF
TGTGCCAGCAGAACTACCGGGACTGGTACCCAGTACTTC
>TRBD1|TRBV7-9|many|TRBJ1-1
CASSLDPTGGAFF
TGCGCCAGCAGCTTGGACCCTACAGGGGGAGCTTTCTTT
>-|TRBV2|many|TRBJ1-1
CASSGNPGNTEAFF
TGTGCCAGCAGTGGGAACCCAGGGAACACTGAAGCTTTCTTT
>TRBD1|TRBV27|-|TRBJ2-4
CASGITQGAIQYF
TGTGCCAGCGGAATAACACAGGGGGCCATTCAGTACTTC
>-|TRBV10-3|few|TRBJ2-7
CASSYGDPYEQYF
TGTGCCAGCAGTTACGGGGACCCATACGAGCAGTACTTC
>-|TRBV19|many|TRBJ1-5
CASSADHNQPQHF
TGTGCCAGTAGTGCCGACCACAATCAGCCCCAGCATTTT
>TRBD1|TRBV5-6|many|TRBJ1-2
CASSGTPGTGVYGYTF
TGTGCCAGCAGCGGAACCCCCGGGACAGGGGTCTATGGCTACACCTTC
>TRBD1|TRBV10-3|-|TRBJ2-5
CATASGGQETQYF
TGTGCCACCGCTTCAGGGGGCCAAGAGACCCAGTACTTC
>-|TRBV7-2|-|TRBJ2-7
CATRAEQYF
TGTGCCACCCGGGCCGAGCAGTACTTC
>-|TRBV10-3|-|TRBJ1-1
CAIRGRNTEAFF
TGTGCCATCAGGGGGAGGAACACTGAAGCTTTCTTT
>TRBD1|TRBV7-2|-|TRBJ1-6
CASSPDRDNSPLHF
TGTGCCAGCAGCCCCGACAGGGATAATTCACCCCTCCACTTT
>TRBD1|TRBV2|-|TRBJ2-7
CASSKDRVSYEQYF
TGTGCCAGCAGCAAGGACAGGGTTTCCTACGAGCAGTACTTC
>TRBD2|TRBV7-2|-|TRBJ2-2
CASSFAGATTGELFF
TGTGCCAGCAGCTTCGCGGGAGCAACCACCGGGGAGCTGTTTTTT
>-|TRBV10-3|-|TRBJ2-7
CAISEAGRGHEQYF
TGTGCCATCAGTGAGGCGGGCAGGGGCCACGAGCAGTACTTC
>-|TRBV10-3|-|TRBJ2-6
CAIGKNSGANVLTF
TGTGCCATCGGTAAAAACTCTGGGGCCAACGTCCTGACTTTC
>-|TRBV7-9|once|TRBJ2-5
CASSLVPLLAQYF
TGTGCCAGCAGCTTAGTACCCCTCTTGGCCCAGTACTTC
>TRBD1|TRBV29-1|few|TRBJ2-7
CSAGGQGIYEQYF
TGCAGCGCAGGTGGACAGGGGATTTACGAGCAGTACTTC
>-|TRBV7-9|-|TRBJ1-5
CASSLEVGGRGYQPQHF
TGTGCCAGCAGCTTAGAAGTAGGCGGACGCGGGTATCAGCCCCAGCATTTT
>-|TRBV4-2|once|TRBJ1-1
CASSQPTEMNTEAFF
TGTGCCAGCAGCCAGCCGACAGAGATGAACACTGAAGCTTTCTTT
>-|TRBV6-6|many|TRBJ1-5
CASRTSDRTIGPQHF
TGTGCCAGCAGAACTTCCGACAGGACGATCGGTCCCCAGCATTTT
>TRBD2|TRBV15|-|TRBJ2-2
CAVKRGADGELFF
TGTGCCGTCAAGCGGGGGGCCGACGGGGAGCTGTTTTTT
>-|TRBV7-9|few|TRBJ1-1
CASSLGGGSNTEAFF
TGTGCCAGCAGCTTAGGTGGGGGTTCGAACACTGAAGCTTTCTTT
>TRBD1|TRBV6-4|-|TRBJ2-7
CASSNPGTGESWYEQYF
TGTGCCAGCAGTAACCCCGGGACAGGGGAAAGTTGGTACGAGCAGTACTTC